Below are 17 T cell receptor beta chains sequenced from a single sample in a study of tumor-infiltrating lymphocytes in oesophageal squamous cell carcinoma (dated by TCRdb to about 2016). Library preparation used PCR. This sample was sequenced with an Illumina HiSeq 2000. Clones were called with MiXCR by TCRdb after fastp trimmed the public reads at Q25, and only in-frame beta chains were retained. For every CDR3 protein sequence, its rows merge into one entry that carries the most common genes and DNA. The sample table shows 15,000 to 20,000 distinct CDR3 sequences, and approximately 46% are seen once. The ten biggest clones cover roughly a sixth of the sample. The specimen sequenced was normal esophageal tissue next to the tumor. Receptor source: a female donor with esophageal squamous cell carcinoma.

This clonotype came up many times. The V gene is TRBV5-5, the J gene TRBJ1-3; D remains ambiguous. Germline CDR1 SGHKS, CDR2 YYEKEE (reference sequence). The CDR3 is 15 amino acids. Trimming removed 4 bases from V and 2 bases from J, with 13 bases in between. CDR3 DNA: TGTGCCAGCAGCGCCTCACTCGCCACTGGAAACACCATATATTTT. Translated: CASSASLATGNTIYF.

V usage is TRBV12-3 or TRBV12-4 and J usage is TRBJ2-1; 8 bases fit TRBD1. The junction had 7 bases not matched to a gene; V was cut back by 5 bases and J by 1 base. This CDR3 has 16 residues. The CDR3 spells CASSPYRGESYNEQFF. Here the CDR3 DNA reads TGTGCCAGCAGTCCGTACAGGGGGGAATCCTACAATGAGCAGTTCTTC.

This clonotype appeared many times. V is TRBV12-3 or TRBV12-4 and J is TRBJ2-7; TRBD2 might be the D (5 bases). CDR3 length: 14 residues. V gave up 6 bases and J gave up 2 bases, with 14 bases separating them. CDR3 nucleotides: TGTGCCAGCAGCCCCCGGGAAGCTACCTACGAGCAGTACTTC. This encodes CASSPREATYEQYF.

This clonotype is labeled as large. The rearrangement joins TRBV7-3 to TRBJ2-1; the match to TRBD2 covers 9 bases. Trimming removed 5 bases from V and 9 bases from J; junction bases left unmatched: 14. CDR1 and CDR2 from the germline V gene are SGHTA and FQGTGA. CDR3 length: 16 residues. DNA for the CDR3: TGTGCCAGCAGCCTACCACCGACTAGCGGCGGGGTTGAGCAGTTCTTC. Its translation is CASSLPPTSGGVEQFF.

The chain combines TRBV7-8 with TRBJ2-3; perhaps TRBD1 as D (5 bases). The DNA end is a closer match to TRBJ2-5, so the J assignment may be wrong. Germline CDR1 SGHVS, CDR2 FQNEAQ. The CDR3 runs to 13 residues. CDR3 in DNA: TGTGCCAGCAGCCCAGGACACGGGGAGACCCAGTACTTC. Translating gives CASSPGHGETQYF.

This clonotype was seen repeatedly, ten times or more. The V and J genes are TRBV6-1 and TRBJ1-5; possibly TRBD1 for D (5 bases). CDR3 length: 13 residues. The V end lost 7 bases, the J end lost 3 bases, and 10 bases lay between the germline ends. The germline gives CDR1 MNHNS, CDR2 SASEGT. The CDR3 protein is CASTGQANQPQHF. CDR3 in DNA: TGTGCCAGCACGGGGCAGGCCAATCAGCCCCAGCATTTT.

This clonotype was counted ten times or more. The CDR3: CASYSDRGFGEQYF. The CDR3 nucleotides are TGCGCCAGCTACTCGGACAGGGGCTTCGGTGAGCAGTACTTC. The chain recombines TRBV5-1 with TRBJ2-1, with 9 bases that match TRBD1. The end of the DNA is better explained by TRBJ2-7, so the J call may be wrong. Germline V CDR1 and CDR2: SGHRS, YFSETQ. The CDR3 sequence is 14 residues long.

This clonotype was seen a few times. The gene calls are TRBV2 and TRBJ2-1; TRBD2 matches 14 bases. V dropped 6 bases and J dropped 9; count of bases not matched to a gene: 7. The CDR3 covers 15 residues. Germline values: CDR1 SNHLY, CDR2 FYNNEI. The CDR3 nucleotides read TGTGCCAGCAGAGGGACTAGCGGGAGTTATGGTGAGCAGTTCTTC. It is translated as CASRGTSGSYGEQFF.

This sequence joins TRBV10-3 and TRBJ1-2; 10 nucleotides line up with TRBD1. The V segment lost 2 bases and the J segment 7 bases; nucleotides outside the gene matches: 7. This CDR3 region has 15 residues. Germline V gene data show CDR1 as ENHRY and CDR2 as SYGVKD. The CDR3 loop reads CAISEADRGQIGYTF. In DNA, the CDR3 is TGTGCCATCAGTGAGGCCGACAGGGGGCAAATTGGCTACACCTTC.

This clonotype appeared a few times. This chain uses TRBV7-9 with TRBJ2-1; 12 positions agree with TRBD2. Germline V gives CDR1 SEHNR, CDR2 FQNEAQ (reference sequence). The ends lost 1 base at V and 8 bases at J; junction bases unmatched: 12. The CDR3 extends over 18 amino acids. In DNA form, the CDR3 reads TGTGCCAGCAGCTTAGGGTGGCTAGCGGGAGGGCACAGGCATGAGCAGTTCTTC. Encoded protein: CASSLGWLAGGHRHEQFF.

This clonotype turned up a few times. J is TRBJ2-5 and V is TRBV3-1; 8 nucleotides match TRBD2. Losses at the gene ends were 2 bases for V and 4 bases for J; bases not matched to a gene: 12. Germline V gene sequence: CDR1 LGHDT, CDR2 YNNKEL (reference sequence). The CDR3 covers 17 residues. The DNA of the CDR3 is TGTGCCAGCAGCCAAATCCCCGGGGGGGGAAGGAGAGAGACCCAGTACTTC. This codes for CASSQIPGGGRRETQYF.

This clonotype was detected ten times or more. The rearrangement joins TRBV6-1 to TRBJ2-7, with D possibly TRBD1 on 6 matching bases. V was cut by 6 bases and J by 7 bases, with 19 bases left in between. The germline V gene has CDR1 MNHNS and CDR2 SASEGT. The CDR3 totals 14 residues. CDR3 DNA sequence: TGTGCCAGCAGAGAACTGGGGGCCTACAATGAGCAGTACTTC. Translated: CASRELGAYNEQYF.

This clonotype was counted at least ten times. The chain combines TRBV6-6 with TRBJ2-7; TRBD1 is a possible D gene (5 bases). V was cut by 2 bases and J by 1 base, with 21 bases left in between. Germline V CDR1 and CDR2: MNHNY, SVGAGI (reference sequence). The CDR3 consists of 18 residues. CDR3 loop: CASSYRNSVGRDSYEQYF. CDR3 bases: TGTGCCAGCAGTTACCGAAACTCGGTGGGCAGGGATTCCTACGAGCAGTACTTC.

This clonotype was detected only a few times. The gene calls are TRBV4-1 and TRBJ2-3, with 9 positions matching TRBD2. Gene TRBJ2-1 matches the end of the DNA better, so the J call may be wrong. CDR1 MGHRA and CDR2 YSYEKL come from the germline V gene. The CDR3 has 17 amino acids. This CDR3 reads CASSQPKGGGAHNEQFF. The CDR3 nucleotides read TGCGCCAGCAGCCAACCCAAGGGCGGGGGGGCCCACAATGAGCAGTTCTTC.

This chain uses TRBV2 with TRBJ2-6, with a possible D match to TRBD1 (6 bases). The end of the DNA fits TRBJ2-7 better, so the J call may be wrong. CDR1 is SNHLY and CDR2 is FYNNEI in the germline V gene. CDR3 length: 14 residues. The DNA for the CDR3 is TGTGCCAGCAGTCTACAGGGTATCGGGGACGAGCAGTACTTC. Encoded protein: CASSLQGIGDEQYF.

V and J are TRBV20-1 and TRBJ2-4, with 13 bases identical to TRBD2. The V gene's germline CDR1 is DFQATT and CDR2 SNEGSKA (reference sequence). The length of the CDR3 is 15 residues. Trimming removed 3 bases from V and 13 bases from J; junction bases left unmatched: 12. CDR3 nucleotides: TGCAGTGCTAGTCAACCGGGACTAGCGGGGAAAGGGCAGTACTTC. This translates into CSASQPGLAGKGQYF.

This clonotype was seen repeatedly, ten times or more. The rearrangement joins TRBV7-3 to TRBJ2-7; TRBD2 aligns across 7 bases. The CDR3 runs to 14 residues. The germline gives CDR1 SGHTA, CDR2 FQGTGA. V lost 5 bases to trimming and J lost 5 bases; unmatched junction nucleotides: 9. CDR3 DNA: TGTGCCAGCAGCCCGATGGGGGGGGTCCACGAGCAGTACTTC. It translates to CASSPMGGVHEQYF.